This is a list of T cell receptor beta chains from one sample in a study of a mutant IDH1 vaccine in newly diagnosed glioma. These receptors lack a known antigen. This table comes from immunoSEQ multiplex PCR, and its TCRdb copy is limited to in-frame clones, with some not included. The sample lists tens of thousands of clones, 81% occurring once. The sample was PBMCs, taken from a glioma patient whose treatment included an IDH1 peptide vaccine. These receptors were taken from a man aged 35 to 55 with glioma. Each CDR3 is given with its conserved first and last residue. Fields, in order: CDR3 protein, CDR3 DNA, V gene, clone size, D gene, J gene. The D gene is left open where the match is weak. Size values are once, few and many counts, or a class for expanded clones, and some rows have none.

CDR3aa: CASSQDPGQLRTDTQYF
CDR3nt: TGCGCCAGCAGCCAAGATCCGGGACAGCTCCGCACAGATACGCAGTATTTT
v_gene: TRBV4-3
abundance: few
d_gene: TRBD1
j_gene: TRBJ2-3

CDR3aa: CASSPRGRDSNEQFF
CDR3nt: TGTGCCAGCAGTCCCCGGGGCAGGGACTCCAATGAGCAGTTCTTC
v_gene: TRBV27
abundance: NA
d_gene: NA
j_gene: TRBJ2-1

CDR3aa: CASSLTGGRGETQYF
CDR3nt: TGCGCCAGCAGCTTGACAGGGGGCCGGGGGGAGACCCAGTACTTC
v_gene: TRBV5-1
abundance: NA
d_gene: TRBD1
j_gene: TRBJ2-5

CDR3aa: CASSAYRDPVYEQYF
CDR3nt: TGTGCCAGCAGCGCCTACAGGGATCCGGTCTACGAGCAGTACTTC
v_gene: TRBV6-1
abundance: NA
d_gene: NA
j_gene: TRBJ2-7

CDR3aa: CASSFAGSTGELFF
CDR3nt: TGTGCCAGCAGTTTTGCAGGGTCAACCGGGGAGCTGTTTTTT
v_gene: TRBV27
abundance: NA
d_gene: NA
j_gene: TRBJ2-2

CDR3aa: CASSPLITLNTEAFF
CDR3nt: TGTGCCAGCAGTCCCCTGATCACTTTGAACACTGAAGCTTTCTTT
v_gene: TRBV2
abundance: NA
d_gene: NA
j_gene: TRBJ1-1

CDR3aa: CASSDSGDTGELFF
CDR3nt: TGTGCCAGCAGTGACAGTGGGGACACCGGGGAGCTGTTTTTT
v_gene: TRBV6-4
abundance: NA
d_gene: NA
j_gene: TRBJ2-2

CDR3aa: CASSSKGGEETQYF
CDR3nt: TGTGCCAGCAGCTCAAAGGGGGGCGAGGAGACCCAGTACTTC
v_gene: TRBV9
abundance: NA
d_gene: NA
j_gene: TRBJ2-5

CDR3aa: CASSYEQGGYTEAFF
CDR3nt: TGTGCCAGCAGTTACGAACAGGGGGGTTACACTGAAGCTTTCTTT
v_gene: TRBV6-6
abundance: NA
d_gene: TRBD1
j_gene: TRBJ1-1

CDR3aa: CASRGTGPTYNEQFF
CDR3nt: TGTGCCAGCAGAGGTACCGGACCGACCTACAATGAGCAGTTCTTC
v_gene: TRBV7-2
abundance: many
d_gene: NA
j_gene: TRBJ2-1

CDR3aa: CASSLGSSGRAAETQYF
CDR3nt: TGTGCCAGCAGCTTAGGGTCTAGCGGGAGGGCCGCGGAGACCCAGTACTTC
v_gene: TRBV7-9
abundance: few
d_gene: TRBD2
j_gene: TRBJ2-5

CDR3aa: CASTSDRPPFSGKLFF
CDR3nt: TGCGCCAGCACCTCAGACAGGCCGCCGTTTTCGGGAAAACTGTTTTTT
v_gene: TRBV10-1
abundance: NA
d_gene: NA
j_gene: TRBJ1-4

CDR3aa: CASYGTQGVNGYTF
CDR3nt: TGTGCCAGTTACGGAACACAGGGCGTGAATGGCTACACCTTC
v_gene: TRBV6-5
abundance: NA
d_gene: NA
j_gene: TRBJ1-2

CDR3aa: CASSPSSSYNEQFF
CDR3nt: TGTGCCAGCAGTCCATCGAGCTCCTACAATGAGCAGTTCTTC
v_gene: TRBV27
abundance: medium-sized
d_gene: NA
j_gene: TRBJ2-1

CDR3aa: CASSVSTVNTEAFF
CDR3nt: TGTGCCAGCAGCGTGAGTACAGTGAACACTGAAGCTTTCTTT
v_gene: TRBV9
abundance: NA
d_gene: NA
j_gene: TRBJ1-1

CDR3aa: CASSPAGTSVNEQFF
CDR3nt: TGTGCCAGCAGCCCGGCCGGGACTAGCGTGAATGAGCAGTTCTTC
v_gene: TRBV4-2
abundance: NA
d_gene: TRBD2
j_gene: TRBJ2-1

CDR3aa: CASSSRTLNTEAFF
CDR3nt: TGTGCCAGCAGCTCTCGCACCCTAAACACTGAAGCTTTCTTT
v_gene: TRBV7-9
abundance: NA
d_gene: NA
j_gene: TRBJ1-1

CDR3aa: CASSGTGASYEQYF
CDR3nt: TGTGCCAGCAGCGGGACAGGGGCCTCCTACGAGCAGTACTTC
v_gene: TRBV6-6
abundance: NA
d_gene: TRBD1
j_gene: TRBJ2-7

CDR3aa: CASSIAGAGNYGYTF
CDR3nt: TGTGCCAGTAGTATCGCAGGGGCTGGTAACTATGGCTACACCTTC
v_gene: TRBV19
abundance: NA
d_gene: NA
j_gene: TRBJ1-2

CDR3aa: CASSPQGLKRGTVKATGELFF
CDR3nt: TGTGCCAGCAGCCCGCAGGGCCTTAAGAGGGGGACAGTTAAAGCTACCGGGGAGCTGTTTTTT
v_gene: TRBV4-2
abundance: NA
d_gene: TRBD1
j_gene: TRBJ2-2

CDR3aa: CASSEGTSRSYEQYF
CDR3nt: TGCGCCAGCAGCGAAGGGACTAGCCGCTCCTACGAGCAGTACTTC
v_gene: TRBV4-3
abundance: few
d_gene: TRBD2
j_gene: TRBJ2-7

CDR3aa: CASSLDPGTGRNSPLHF
CDR3nt: TGTGCCAGCAGCTTAGACCCGGGGACAGGGCGAAATTCACCCCTCCACTTT
v_gene: TRBV5-4
abundance: NA
d_gene: TRBD1
j_gene: TRBJ1-6

CDR3aa: CASSQGLTNYEQYF
CDR3nt: TGCGCCAGCAGCCAAGGTCTCACGAACTACGAGCAGTACTTC
v_gene: TRBV4-3
abundance: NA
d_gene: NA
j_gene: TRBJ2-7

CDR3aa: CASSETVTTNEKLFF
CDR3nt: TGTGCCAGCAGCGAGACAGTTACAACTAATGAAAAACTGTTTTTT
v_gene: TRBV6-1
abundance: NA
d_gene: NA
j_gene: TRBJ1-4

CDR3aa: CASSLTGRFGETQYF
CDR3nt: TGTGCCAGCAGCTTAACGGGGAGGTTCGGTGAGACCCAGTACTTC
v_gene: TRBV7-6
abundance: NA
d_gene: NA
j_gene: TRBJ2-5

CDR3aa: CASSSTGDSRLFF
CDR3nt: TGTGCCAGCAGCTCCACAGGGGACTCGAGACTGTTTTTT
v_gene: TRBV9
abundance: NA
d_gene: TRBD1
j_gene: TRBJ1-4

CDR3aa: CASSLDGRGGATQYF
CDR3nt: TGCGCCAGCAGCTTAGACGGCCGGGGGGGAGCGACCCAGTACTTC
v_gene: TRBV5-1
abundance: NA
d_gene: TRBD2
j_gene: TRBJ2-5

CDR3aa: CASSIGFTQYF
CDR3nt: TGTGCCAGTAGTATCGGCTTTACCCAGTACTTC
v_gene: TRBV19
abundance: NA
d_gene: NA
j_gene: TRBJ2-5

CDR3aa: CASSTQVGGPGNTIYF
CDR3nt: TGTGCCAGCAGCACCCAAGTCGGGGGGCCAGGAAACACCATATATTTT
v_gene: TRBV5-6
abundance: NA
d_gene: NA
j_gene: TRBJ1-3

CDR3aa: CAIRAPTSGVSTDTQYF
CDR3nt: TGTGCCATCAGAGCCCCGACTAGCGGGGTTAGCACAGATACGCAGTATTTT
v_gene: TRBV10-3
abundance: NA
d_gene: TRBD2
j_gene: TRBJ2-3

CDR3aa: CASSPDRRGTDTQYF
CDR3nt: TGCGCCAGCTCCCCCGACCGAAGGGGCACAGATACGCAGTATTTT
v_gene: TRBV10-1
abundance: once
d_gene: NA
j_gene: TRBJ2-3

CDR3aa: CASSLGLAGGNSYNEQFF
CDR3nt: TGCGCCAGCAGCTTGGGCCTAGCGGGGGGCAACTCCTACAATGAGCAGTTCTTC
v_gene: TRBV5-1
abundance: NA
d_gene: TRBD2
j_gene: TRBJ2-1

CDR3aa: CATSRESRNEKLFF
CDR3nt: TGTGCCACCAGCAGAGAAAGTAGGAATGAAAAACTGTTTTTT
v_gene: TRBV15
abundance: NA
d_gene: NA
j_gene: TRBJ1-4

CDR3aa: CASSSPTGGYGYTF
CDR3nt: TGTGCCAGCAGCTCCCCGACAGGGGGCTATGGCTACACCTTC
v_gene: TRBV7-2
abundance: NA
d_gene: TRBD1
j_gene: TRBJ1-2

CDR3aa: CASTMTETGKETQYF
CDR3nt: TGTGCCAGCACCATGACCGAGACAGGGAAAGAGACCCAGTACTTC
v_gene: TRBV7-8
abundance: NA
d_gene: TRBD1
j_gene: TRBJ2-5

CDR3aa: CASSPSLAGTDTQYF
CDR3nt: TGTGCCAGCTCACCAAGCTTGGCAGGCACAGATACGCAGTATTTT
v_gene: TRBV18
abundance: NA
d_gene: NA
j_gene: TRBJ2-3

CDR3aa: CASSLGLIAGSKQETQYF
CDR3nt: TGTGCCAGCAGCTTAGGTCTTATAGCGGGGTCAAAGCAAGAGACCCAGTACTTC
v_gene: TRBV11-3
abundance: few
d_gene: TRBD2
j_gene: TRBJ2-5

CDR3aa: CASSPRLAGLSTDTQYF
CDR3nt: TGTGCCAGCAGCCCGCGACTAGCGGGATTGAGCACAGATACGCAGTATTTT
v_gene: TRBV11-1
abundance: NA
d_gene: TRBD2
j_gene: TRBJ2-3

CDR3aa: CAWSRGASNQPQHF
CDR3nt: TGTGCCTGGAGTAGGGGGGCCAGCAATCAGCCCCAGCATTTT
v_gene: TRBV30
abundance: once
d_gene: NA
j_gene: TRBJ1-5

CDR3aa: CASRPDRGSYYGYTF
CDR3nt: TGTGCCAGCAGACCTGACAGGGGATCGTACTATGGCTACACCTTC
v_gene: TRBV7-9
abundance: NA
d_gene: TRBD1
j_gene: TRBJ1-2

CDR3aa: CASSQRTGGTGELFF
CDR3nt: TGCGCCAGCAGCCAGCGGACAGGGGGCACCGGGGAGCTGTTTTTT
v_gene: TRBV4-3
abundance: NA
d_gene: TRBD1
j_gene: TRBJ2-2

CDR3aa: CASSEVDTQYF
CDR3nt: TGCGCCAGCAGTGAAGTAGATACGCAGTATTTT
v_gene: TRBV10-1
abundance: NA
d_gene: NA
j_gene: TRBJ2-3

CDR3aa: CASSIQGTHTEAFF
CDR3nt: TGCGCCAGCAGCATACAGGGGACTCACACTGAAGCTTTCTTT
v_gene: TRBV5-1
abundance: few
d_gene: TRBD1
j_gene: TRBJ1-1

CDR3aa: CASRPLGGNQPQHF
CDR3nt: TGTGCCAGCAGACCCCTCGGGGGTAATCAGCCCCAGCATTTT
v_gene: TRBV27
abundance: many
d_gene: NA
j_gene: TRBJ1-5

CDR3aa: CASSYSTYRANYGYTF
CDR3nt: TGTGCCAGCAGTTACTCGACGTACCGAGCTAACTATGGCTACACCTTC
v_gene: TRBV6-5
abundance: NA
d_gene: NA
j_gene: TRBJ1-2

CDR3aa: CASSLEASRHNEQFF
CDR3nt: TGTGCCAGCAGCTTAGAGGCTAGCAGGCACAATGAGCAGTTCTTC
v_gene: TRBV11-1
abundance: NA
d_gene: NA
j_gene: TRBJ2-1

CDR3aa: CASSLVLDEQGVF
CDR3nt: TGTGCCAGCAGCTTAGTTCTGGATGAGCAGGGGGTCTTC
v_gene: TRBV7-2
abundance: NA
d_gene: TRBD1
j_gene: TRBJ2-1

CDR3aa: CASSLNLNTEAFF
CDR3nt: TGTGCCAGCTCCCTTAATTTGAACACTGAAGCTTTCTTT
v_gene: TRBV18
abundance: NA
d_gene: NA
j_gene: TRBJ1-1

CDR3aa: CASSVGGREVDEQYF
CDR3nt: TGTGCCAGCAGCGTAGGCGGGAGGGAGGTCGACGAGCAGTACTTC
v_gene: TRBV9
abundance: NA
d_gene: TRBD2
j_gene: TRBJ2-7

CDR3aa: CASSPLPRNTEAFF
CDR3nt: TGTGCCAGCAGTCCACTTCCCAGGAACACTGAAGCTTTCTTT
v_gene: TRBV25-1
abundance: NA
d_gene: NA
j_gene: TRBJ1-1